The 8 T cell receptor beta chains given below trace back to one sample, sequenced in a study of molecular identifiers for immune sequencing clone quantification. TCRdb independently ran MiXCR on the PCR reads; one entry per CDR3 protein. Among under 650,000 distinct CDR3 sequences, about 20% were seen once, and the ten largest hold roughly 0.9%. The sequenced sample was naive CD8+ T cells from blood, with Jurkat cell RNA spiked in. Subset described: FACS-sorted CD8+CD4-CCR7+CD45RA+ naive T cells. These receptors were taken from a human donor in good health. Some libraries in this study had Jurkat cell RNA spiked in.

The rearrangement links TRBV5-6 to TRBJ1-1; D is uncertain. The ends were cut back, 3 bases at V and 10 bases at J, with 13 bases in the middle. CDR3 length equals 12 residues. Germline values: CDR1 SGHDT, CDR2 YYEEEE. CDR3 sequence (DNA): TGTGCCAGCAGCTCAGAAAGAGGCCTAGCTTTCTTT. It codes for CASSSERGLAFF.

V usage is TRBV9 and J usage is TRBJ1-1; 7 bases match TRBD1. The V and J ends lost 3 bases and 2 bases, in that order; junction bases with no gene match: 10. The CDR3 runs to 16 residues. CDR1 is SGDLS, CDR2 YYNGEE, per germline. Written as DNA, the CDR3 is TGTGCCAGCAGCGCCGACCCCGGGACAGCTAACACTGAAGCTTTCTTT. It specifies CASSADPGTANTEAFF. Looking up the rest from reference TRBV9 and TRBJ1-1 gives the full variable domain: DSGVTQTPKHLITATGQRVTLRCSPRSGDLSVYWYQQSLDQGLQFLIQYYNGEERAKGNILERFSAQQFPDLHSELNLSSLELGDSALYFCASSADPGTANTEAFFGQGTRLTVV.

Here the CDR3 reads CASTLDRAGTGELFF. Written as DNA, the CDR3 is TGTGCCAGCACCCTCGACAGGGCGGGCACCGGGGAGCTGTTTTTT. This chain joins TRBV6-2 or TRBV6-3 and TRBJ2-2, with 7 bases matching TRBD1. V lost 7 bases, J lost 4 bases, and 9 bases stayed unmatched. In germline, CDR1 is MNHEY, CDR2 SVGEGT. This CDR3 is built from 15 residues.

In its sample, this clonotype was seen many times. The chain carries TRBV20-1 and TRBJ2-7, with TRBD1 as a possible D gene (5 bases). Trimming removed 1 base at V and 2 bases at J, with 15 bases between. The CDR3 covers 15 residues. Germline lookup yields CDR1 DFQATT and CDR2 SNEGSKA (reference sequence). The CDR3 DNA reads TGCAGTGCTAGAGTTCAGGGTCAAGGTACCTACGAGCAGTACTTC. It translates to CSARVQGQGTYEQYF.

This chain uses TRBV2 with TRBJ2-1; D is possibly TRBD1 or TRBD2 (5 bases each). CDR1 SNHLY and CDR2 FYNNEI come from the germline V gene. V gave up 7 bases and J gave up 0 bases, with 16 bases separating them. The CDR3 totals 16 residues. CDR3 nucleotide sequence: TGTGCCAGCACGGGTAGAGGGGCGGACTCCTACAATGAGCAGTTCTTC. It is translated as CASTGRGADSYNEQFF.

The sample holds many counts of this clonotype. This sequence joins TRBV12-3 or TRBV12-4 and TRBJ2-7; possible D gene TRBD2, 5 bases. V lost 6 bases to trimming and J lost 4 bases, with 16 bases between them. CDR3 length: 14 residues. CDR3: CASRASGVSYEQYF. The CDR3 DNA reads TGTGCCAGCAGGGCTTCCGGGGTTTCTTACGAGCAGTACTTC.

The table lists this clonotype with many counts. V and J are TRBV7-9 and TRBJ1-4; a possible D gene is TRBD1 (5 bases). This CDR3 contains 15 residues. The germline V gene has CDR1 SEHNR and CDR2 FQNEAQ (reference sequence). V gave up 1 base and J gave up 4 bases, with 10 bases separating them. The CDR3 DNA reads TGTGCCAGCAGCTTAGGCGACAGCAGTAATGAAAAACTGTTTTTT. Translating gives CASSLGDSSNEKLFF.

The sample holds a few counts of this clonotype. J is TRBJ1-6 and V is TRBV7-2, with D perhaps matching TRBD1 (5 bases). Trimming removed 6 bases at V and 0 bases at J, with 12 bases between. Germline CDR1 is SGHTA and CDR2 is FQGNSA. The CDR3 loop spans 16 amino acids. The CDR3 bases are TGTGCCAGCAGTCACGACAGCCGCTCCTATAATTCACCCCTCCACTTT. It codes for CASSHDSRSYNSPLHF. Filled out from reference TRBV7-2 and TRBJ1-6, the complete variable domain reads GAGVSQSPSNKVTEKGKDVELRCDPISGHTALYWYRQSLGQGLEFLIYFQGNSAPDKSGLPSDRFSAERTGGSVSTLTIQRTQQEDSAVYLCASSHDSRSYNSPLHFGNGTRLTVT.